This record covers a single TCR beta chain. V was pared by 5 bases and J by 2 bases, with 15 bases between. The CDR3 totals 15 residues. Looked up from germline, CDR1 is LNHDA and CDR2 is SQIVND (reference sequence). Profiling relied on immunoSEQ multiplex PCR, and the TCRdb table lists in-frame clones only, not all of them. The sample lists about 150,000 clones; more than 85% were seen once. This sample stems from a study of control samples from healthy donors and cancer patients. This TCR was sampled from a man aged 18 to 30 in good health. The chain couples TRBV19 to TRBJ1-1; D is perhaps TRBD1 (5 bases). The sequencing input was blood. The chain's CDR3 is CASSVLRDANTEAFF. The CDR3 nucleotides read TGTGCCAGTAGTGTCCTCAGGGATGCAAACACTGAAGCTTTCTTT.